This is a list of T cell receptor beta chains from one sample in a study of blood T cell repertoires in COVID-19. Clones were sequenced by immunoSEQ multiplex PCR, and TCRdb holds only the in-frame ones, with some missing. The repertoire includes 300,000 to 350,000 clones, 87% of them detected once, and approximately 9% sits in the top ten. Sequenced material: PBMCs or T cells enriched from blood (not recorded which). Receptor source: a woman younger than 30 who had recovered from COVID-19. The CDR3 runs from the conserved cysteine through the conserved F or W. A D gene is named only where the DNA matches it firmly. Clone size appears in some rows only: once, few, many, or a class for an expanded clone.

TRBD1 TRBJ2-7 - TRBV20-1 TGCAGTGCTACCAGGGGGCAGGAGCAGTACTTC CSATRGQEQYF
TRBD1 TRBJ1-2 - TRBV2 TGTGCCAGCAGTCTACCATGGATGGACAGGGGGCGACATGGCTACACCTTC CASSLPWMDRGRHGYTF
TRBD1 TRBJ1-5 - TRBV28 TGTGCCAGCAGTTTATCAGGACAGGGGCTTTTGCATCAGCCCCAGCATTTT CASSLSGQGLLHQPQHF
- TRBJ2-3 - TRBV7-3 TGTGCCAGCAGCACCTACGGTCTTCAAGGACCAGGGCTTCTCACAGATACGCAGTATTTT CASSTYGLQGPGLLTDTQYF
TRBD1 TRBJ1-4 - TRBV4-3 TGCGCCAGCAGCCAGCGCACCGGGACAGCGGGTGAAAAACTGTTTTTT CASSQRTGTAGEKLFF
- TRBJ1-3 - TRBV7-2 TGTGCCAGCAGCTTAGCGACACAGGGAGCTGGAAACACCATATATTTT CASSLATQGAGNTIYF
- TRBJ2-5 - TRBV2 TGTGCCAGCTCGGGACAAGGGGTGCCTCAAGAGACCCAGTACTTC CASSGQGVPQETQYF
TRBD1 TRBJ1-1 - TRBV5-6 TGTGCCAGCAGCTTGGCAGGTAGTGACAGGGTGGGGAAAAACACTGAAGCTTTCTTT CASSLAGSDRVGKNTEAFF
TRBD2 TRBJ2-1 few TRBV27 TGTGCCAGCAGTTCGCCTAGCGGGAGGGCCTCGGCCTACAATGAGCAGTTCTTC CASSSPSGRASAYNEQFF
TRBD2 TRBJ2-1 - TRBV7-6 TGTGCCAGCACCCTCCCGGGGGGGGCGGGTGAGCAGTTCTTC CASTLPGGAGEQFF
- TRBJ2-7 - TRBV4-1 TGCGCCAGCAGCCAAAGACTTTGGAGCTCCTACGAGCAGTACTTC CASSQRLWSSYEQYF
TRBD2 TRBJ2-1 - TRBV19 TGTGCCAGTACTCCCAATGCGGGAGCCTTCCCCTACAATGAGCAGTTCTTC CASTPNAGAFPYNEQFF
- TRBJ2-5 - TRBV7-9 TGTGCCAGCCGAGGATATATCAAAGAGACCCAGTACTTC CASRGYIKETQYF
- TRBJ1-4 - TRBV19 TGTGCCAGTAGTATCTCGGGGTACAATGAAAAACTGTTTTTT CASSISGYNEKLFF
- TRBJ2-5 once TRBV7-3 TGTGCCAGCAGCTTAGAAGGGGCCCAAGAGACCCAGTACTTC CASSLEGAQETQYF
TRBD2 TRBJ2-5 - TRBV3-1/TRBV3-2 TGTGCCAGCAGCCGGCGGGGGGGCGGAGAGACCCAGTACTTC CASSRRGGGETQYF
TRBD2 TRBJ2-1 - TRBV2 TGTGCCAGCAAGGAGAGCGGGGGCTTTTACAATGAGCAGTTCTTC CASKESGGFYNEQFF
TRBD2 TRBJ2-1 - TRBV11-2 TGTGCCAGCAGCGCGAGCCGACTAGCGGGGACTCATGAGCAGTTCTTC CASSASRLAGTHEQFF
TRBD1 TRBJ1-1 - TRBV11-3 TGTGCCAGCAGCTTTGGGACAGGGGACACTGAAGCTTTCTTT CASSFGTGDTEAFF
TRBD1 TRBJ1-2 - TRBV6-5 TGTGCCAGCAATCGAAAAGGGGACAGGCGCTATGGCTACACCTTC CASNRKGDRRYGYTF
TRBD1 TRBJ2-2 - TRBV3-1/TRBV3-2 TGTGCCAGCAGCCAATGGGACAGCTTTAACACCGGGGAGCTGTTTTTT CASSQWDSFNTGELFF
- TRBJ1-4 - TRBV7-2 TGTGCCAGCGGTAGGGGGGGCGGTGAAAAACTGTTTTTT CASGRGGGEKLFF